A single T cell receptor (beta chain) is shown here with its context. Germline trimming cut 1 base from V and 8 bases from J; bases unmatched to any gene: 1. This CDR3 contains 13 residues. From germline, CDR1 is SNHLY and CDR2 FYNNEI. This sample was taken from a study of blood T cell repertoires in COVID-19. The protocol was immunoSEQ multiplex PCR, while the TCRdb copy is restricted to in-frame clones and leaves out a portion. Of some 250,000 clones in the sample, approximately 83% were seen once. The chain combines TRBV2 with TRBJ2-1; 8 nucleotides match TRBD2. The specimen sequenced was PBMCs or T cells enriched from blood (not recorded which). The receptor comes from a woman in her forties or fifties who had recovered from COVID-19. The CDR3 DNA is TGTGCCAGCAGTGAAGGGACTAGCTATGAGCAGTTCTTC. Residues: CASSEGTSYEQFF.